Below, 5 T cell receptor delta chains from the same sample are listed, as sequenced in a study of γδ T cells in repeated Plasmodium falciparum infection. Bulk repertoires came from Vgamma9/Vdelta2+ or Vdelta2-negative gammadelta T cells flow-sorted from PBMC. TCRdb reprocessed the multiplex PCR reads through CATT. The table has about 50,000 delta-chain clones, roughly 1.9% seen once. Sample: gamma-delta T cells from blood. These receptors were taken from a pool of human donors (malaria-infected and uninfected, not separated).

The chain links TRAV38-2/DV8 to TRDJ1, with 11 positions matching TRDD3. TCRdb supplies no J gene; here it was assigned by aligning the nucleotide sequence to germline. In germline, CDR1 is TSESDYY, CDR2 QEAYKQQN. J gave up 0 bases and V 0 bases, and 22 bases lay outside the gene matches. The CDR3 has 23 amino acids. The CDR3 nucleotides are TGTGCTTATAGGAGCGCGACCCCGCCTGGCCTGGGGGATACCTTTTCGTACACCGATAAACTCATCTTT. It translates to CAYRSATPPGLGDTFSYTDKLIF.

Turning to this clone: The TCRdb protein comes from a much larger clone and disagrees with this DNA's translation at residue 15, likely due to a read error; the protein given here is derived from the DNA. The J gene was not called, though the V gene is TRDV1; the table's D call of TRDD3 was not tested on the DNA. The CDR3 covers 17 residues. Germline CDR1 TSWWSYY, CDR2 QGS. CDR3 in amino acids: CALCLIHDWRRDHKFIF. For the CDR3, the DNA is TGTGCTCTTTGTCTGATCCATGACTGGCGTCGGGACCATAAATTCATCTTT.

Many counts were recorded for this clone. CDR3 bases: TGTGCTCTTGGGGAACCTTCCTCTATCGTTGTAGATTTGTGGGGGATACACGTGGCAAAACTCATCTTT. It encodes CALGEPSSIVVDLWGIHVAKLIF. V gene TRDV1 combines with J gene TRDJ1; 10 bases map to TRDD3. CDR1 and CDR2 from the germline V gene are TSWWSYY and QGS. Trimming took 1 base from V and 8 from J; bases not matched to a gene: 31. The CDR3 length is 23 residues.

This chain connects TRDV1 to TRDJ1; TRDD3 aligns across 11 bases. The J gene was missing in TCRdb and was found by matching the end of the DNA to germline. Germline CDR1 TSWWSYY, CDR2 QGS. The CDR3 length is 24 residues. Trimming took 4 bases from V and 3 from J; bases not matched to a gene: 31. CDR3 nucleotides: TGTGCTCTTGGGGGCTTCCCAATGATGCGCGGTGGGGGATACGCTCGTCATTGGTCCGATAAACTCATCTTT. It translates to CALGGFPMMRGGGYARHWSDKLIF.

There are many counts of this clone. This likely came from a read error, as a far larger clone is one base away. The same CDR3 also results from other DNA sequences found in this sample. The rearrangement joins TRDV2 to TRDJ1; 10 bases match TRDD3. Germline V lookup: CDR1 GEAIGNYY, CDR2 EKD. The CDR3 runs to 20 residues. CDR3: CACDTHPRMLGDRYTDKLIF. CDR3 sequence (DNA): TGTGCCTGTGACACGCATCCCCGAATGCTGGGGGATAGGTACACCGATAAGCTCATCTTT.